This entry lists 31 T cell receptor beta chains sequenced from one sample in a study of CD8 T cells in ankylosing spondylitis. General study results and limits: A TCR beta motif made of several highly homologous variants seemed typical of ankylosing spondylitis blood.

No antigens are known for them. TCRdb recomputed calls from the 5' RACE reads with MiXCR, one row per CDR3 protein. The table has a few hundred thousand distinct CDR3 sequences, 6% to 8% seen once. The sequenced sample consisted of blood, either unsorted or a sorted T cell fraction (not recorded which). The origin of the receptors is a male donor with ankylosing spondylitis.

The table lists this clonotype with many counts. The chain links TRBV2 to TRBJ1-2; TRBD1 matches 8 bases. This CDR3 is built from 15 residues. The junction had 8 bases not matched to a gene; V was cut back by 3 bases and J by 5 bases. The germline CDR1 and CDR2 sequences are SNHLY and FYNNEI. The CDR3 loop is CASSEWQGAGYGYTF. CDR3 nucleotide sequence: TGTGCCAGCAGTGAGTGGCAGGGGGCGGGATATGGCTACACCTTC.

This clonotype was detected many times. This sequence joins TRBV7-8 and TRBJ2-3, with TRBD2 as a possible D gene (6 bases). Germline V gene lookup returns CDR1 SGHVS and CDR2 FQNEAQ. Trimming removed 1 base from V and 13 bases from J, with 9 bases in between. The CDR3 is made up of 11 amino acids. For the CDR3, the DNA is TGTGCCAGCAGCTTAGGGGGGGAGAAGTATTTT. Translating it yields CASSLGGEKYF.

This clonotype was counted ten times or more. The V and J genes are TRBV6-2 or TRBV6-3 and TRBJ1-2, with D tentatively TRBD1 (6 bases). CDR3 size: 16 residues. Trimming took off 0 bases at V and 8 bases at J, with 19 bases between the two ends. CDR1 is MNHEY, CDR2 SVGEGT, per germline. The CDR3 here is CASSYSPTPGHQGYTF. The CDR3 DNA follows: TGTGCCAGCAGTTACTCGCCCACACCGGGACACCAGGGCTACACCTTC.

This clonotype was seen repeatedly, ten times or more. The V call is TRBV20-1, the J call TRBJ2-1, with TRBD2 as a possible D gene (5 bases). There are 13 residues in the CDR3. Germline CDR1 is DFQATT and CDR2 is SNEGSKA (reference sequence). V dropped 4 bases and J dropped 7 bases, with 14 bases sitting between them. The CDR3 region has the DNA TGCAGTGCTAAGGACTCCCTCGCGAATGAGCAGTTCTTC. Its translation: CSAKDSLANEQFF.

This clonotype was detected many times. This chain connects TRBV12-5 to TRBJ2-1; tentative D call: TRBD2 (5 bases). Looked up from germline, CDR1 is LGHNT and CDR2 is FRNRAP. The CDR3 is 16 residues long. Trimming cost V 3 bases and J 7 bases, with 19 bases left between them. The CDR3 is CASGFQTRGLENEQFF. Here the CDR3 DNA reads TGTGCTAGTGGTTTCCAAACTAGAGGTCTGGAGAATGAGCAGTTCTTC. Looking up the rest from reference TRBV12-5 and TRBJ2-1 gives the full variable domain: DARVTQTPRHKVTEMGQEVTMRCQPILGHNTVFWYRQTMMQGLELLAYFRNRAPLDDSGMPKDRFSAEMPDATLATLKIQPSEPRDSAVYFCASGFQTRGLENEQFFGPGTRLTVL.

This clonotype has a count of ten or more. The V call is TRBV5-1, the J call TRBJ2-7; tentative D call: TRBD1 (6 bases). The CDR3 runs 18 residues. CDR1 is SGHRS, CDR2 YFSETQ, per germline. With 5 bases removed from V and 4 bases from J, the gap between germline ends came to 28 bases. CDR3 DNA: TGCGCCAGCAGACCTACACTCTCGACAGGACCTGGGCCTTACGAGCAGTACTTC. This translates into CASRPTLSTGPGPYEQYF.

The chain couples TRBV7-9 to TRBJ1-1; D not resolved. CDR3 length equals 15 residues. Germline-derived CDR1 and CDR2 are SEHNR and FQNEAQ (reference sequence). The V gene lost 4 bases and the J gene lost 1 base, with 13 bases spanning the gap. In nucleotides, the CDR3 is TGTGCCAGCAGCTCCCCCTCCGGGAGGAACACTGAAGCTTTCTTT. Translated: CASSSPSGRNTEAFF.

This clonotype was seen repeatedly, ten times or more. V is TRBV6-5 and J is TRBJ2-7; 9 nucleotides align to TRBD1. V dropped 4 bases and J dropped 5; count of bases not matched to a gene: 6. The germline V gene has CDR1 MNHEY and CDR2 SVGAGI. This CDR3 comprises 14 residues. The CDR3: CASSSDRGSNEQYF. The DNA for the CDR3 is TGTGCCAGCAGTTCAGACAGGGGGTCCAACGAGCAGTACTTC.

There are many counts of this clonotype. The V and J genes are TRBV4-3 and TRBJ1-1; D remains ambiguous. Germline V lookup: CDR1 LGHNA, CDR2 YSLEER. This CDR3 is built from 15 residues. Trimming stripped 0 bases from V and 2 bases from J, with 10 bases between. As DNA, the CDR3 is TGCGCCAGCAGCCAAGATCGGCGGAGCAACACTGAAGCTTTCTTT. Amino acids: CASSQDRRSNTEAFF.

The V call is TRBV7-9, the J call TRBJ2-1; 7 positions match TRBD2. The CDR3 has 16 amino acids. V trimming: 1 base; J trimming: 4 bases; junction bases outside the gene matches: 7. Germline V gives CDR1 SEHNR, CDR2 FQNEAQ (reference sequence). CDR3 amino acids: CASSLEVGGGYNEQFF. CDR3 bases: TGTGCCAGCAGCTTAGAAGTGGGGGGGGGTTACAATGAGCAGTTCTTC.

This clonotype was seen at least ten times. The J gene is TRBJ2-7, the V gene TRBV4-1, with TRBD2 identical over 10 bases. The CDR3 is 17 residues long. CDR1 and CDR2 from the germline V gene are MGHRA and YSYEKL. The V gene end was trimmed by 3 bases and the J gene end by 7 bases; junction bases not matched to a gene: 15. CDR3 sequence: CASSQATSGTLPREQYF. The CDR3 nucleotides read TGCGCCAGCAGCCAGGCAACTAGCGGGACCCTCCCTAGGGAGCAGTACTTC.

This clonotype was seen repeatedly, ten times or more. Compared with germline, one end of the junction differs, possibly owing to a read error. This sequence joins TRBV12-3 or TRBV12-4 and TRBJ1-5; the D is unclear. The CDR3 length is 14 residues. Written as DNA, the CDR3 is TGTGCCAGCAGTTTTATTGTCGGGAATCAGGCCCAGCATTTT. Amino acids: CASSFIVGNQAQHF.

This clonotype was picked up many times. The chain combines TRBV7-8 with TRBJ2-2; 7 bases line up with TRBD2. This CDR3 has 17 amino acids. After removal of 1 base from V and 2 bases from J, the junction contained 7 bases not matched to a gene. Germline lookup yields CDR1 SGHVS and CDR2 FQNEAQ. CDR3 DNA: TGTGCCAGCAGCTTAGTGATTCCTAGCGGAAACACCGGGGAGCTGTTTTTT. Encoded protein: CASSLVIPSGNTGELFF.

This clonotype showed up many times. The chain links TRBV2 to TRBJ2-6; possibly TRBD1 for D (6 bases). From germline, CDR1 is SNHLY and CDR2 FYNNEI. The CDR3 runs 16 residues. Trimming removed 7 bases at V and 2 bases at J, with 15 bases between. The CDR3 is CASNSRGYTGANVLTF. DNA for the CDR3: TGTGCCAGCAACTCCAGGGGCTATACTGGGGCCAACGTCCTGACTTTC.

This clonotype was observed many times. The genes are TRBV5-1 and TRBJ2-7; no reliable D call. This CDR3 region has 14 residues. The V and J ends lost 2 bases and 0 bases respectively, with 9 bases between them. The germline gives CDR1 SGHRS, CDR2 YFSETQ. For the CDR3, the DNA is TGCGCCAGCAGCTTTGACGGCCTCTCCTACGAGCAGTACTTC. This sequence encodes CASSFDGLSYEQYF.

This clonotype was recorded at least ten times. This rearrangement joins TRBV5-1 to TRBJ1-1, with D tentatively TRBD1 (5 bases). Germline-derived CDR1 and CDR2 are SGHRS and YFSETQ. This CDR3 has 14 residues. V was shortened by 4 bases and J by 2 bases, with 12 bases between the two germline ends. CDR3 nucleotide sequence: TGCGCCAGCAGCGCCTCGGGACCCAACACTGAAGCTTTCTTT. This gives the protein CASSASGPNTEAFF.

V is TRBV20-1 and J is TRBJ2-1; 8 bases fit TRBD2. Germline lookup yields CDR1 DFQATT and CDR2 SNEGSKA (reference sequence). The CDR3 is 16 amino acids. After removal of 3 bases from V and 4 bases from J, the junction contained 11 bases not matched to a gene. The CDR3: CSARGGLGAPYNEQFF. The DNA for the CDR3 is TGCAGTGCTAGGGGGGGACTAGGAGCGCCTTACAATGAGCAGTTCTTC.

This clonotype was detected only a few times. This rearrangement joins TRBV20-1 to TRBJ2-7; 8 bases agree with TRBD1. The V and J ends lost 5 bases and 3 bases, in that order; junction bases with no gene match: 6. The CDR3 length is 13 residues. Germline V gene lookup returns CDR1 DFQATT and CDR2 SNEGSKA (reference sequence). DNA of the CDR3: TGCAGTGCTGGAGGACAGGGTGACTACGAGCAGTACTTC. It encodes CSAGGQGDYEQYF.

The V gene is TRBV27, the J gene TRBJ2-1, with D perhaps TRBD2 (5 bases). The ends were cut back, 2 bases at V and 3 bases at J, with 14 bases in the middle. Per germline, CDR1 MNHEY and CDR2 SMNVEV (reference sequence). The CDR3 is made up of 16 amino acids. The DNA of the CDR3 is TGTGCCAGCAGTTTAGGAGGCGGGCGTTTCTACAATGAGCAGTTCTTC. This encodes CASSLGGGRFYNEQFF.

The sample holds many counts of this clonotype. This chain uses TRBV28 with TRBJ2-2; possibly TRBD2 for D (5 bases). V lost 5 bases and J 7 bases, leaving 14 bases between the germline ends. The CDR3 contains 14 residues. Germline V gene sequence: CDR1 MDHEN, CDR2 SYDVKM. This CDR3 reads CASSLHSGSGELFF. CDR3 coding DNA: TGTGCCAGCAGTCTTCACTCGGGGAGCGGGGAGCTGTTTTTT.

The table lists this clonotype with many counts. The chain employs TRBV11-2 and TRBJ2-7, with D tentatively TRBD1 or TRBD2 (5 bases each). CDR3 size: 18 residues. The V and J ends lost 5 bases and 7 bases respectively, with 30 bases between them. Germline V gene lookup returns CDR1 SGHAT and CDR2 FQNNGV. The CDR3 protein is CASSPLAYPGTASWEQYF. The DNA of the CDR3 is TGTGCCAGCAGCCCCTTAGCTTATCCAGGGACGGCTTCATGGGAGCAGTACTTC.

This clonotype has only a few counts. The chain is built from TRBV29-1 and TRBJ2-7; D gene unclear. Germline CDR1 SQVTM, CDR2 ANQGSEA. With 6 bases removed from V and 7 bases from J, the gap between germline ends came to 10 bases. CDR3 size: 10 residues. Here the CDR3 DNA reads TGCAGCGTGACCGAGAAGGAGCAGTACTTC. Translated: CSVTEKEQYF.

CDR3 in amino acids: CAWSGRGGRGYYNSPLHF. CDR3 nucleotides: TGTGCCTGGAGTGGTAGAGGGGGTAGGGGTTACTATAATTCACCCCTCCACTTT. The chain recombines TRBV30 with TRBJ1-6; D is possibly TRBD1 (6 bases). Germline V lookup: CDR1 GTSNPN, CDR2 SVGIG (reference sequence). Trimming took off 1 base at V and 3 bases at J, with 19 bases between the two ends. The CDR3 extends over 18 amino acids. Variable domain in full (rest from reference TRBV30 and TRBJ1-6): SQTIHQWPATLVQPVGSPLSLECTVEGTSNPNLYWYRQAAGRGLQLLFYSVGIGQISSEVPQNLSASRPQDRQFILSSKKLLLSDSGFYLCAWSGRGGRGYYNSPLHFGNGTRLTVT.

This clonotype was detected a few times. This chain uses TRBV20-1 with TRBJ2-5, with a possible D match to TRBD2 (6 bases). This CDR3 comprises 15 residues. Trimming shortened V by 6 bases and J by 5 bases, and 22 bases separated the two germline ends. CDR1 and CDR2 from the germline V gene are DFQATT and SNEGSKA (reference sequence). CDR3 residues: CSAAMGLSLEETQYF. For the CDR3, the DNA is TGCAGTGCGGCCATGGGACTTTCCTTAGAGGAGACCCAGTACTTC.

This clonotype came up many times. The chain uses TRBV5-5 and TRBJ2-7; D remains unclear. V was trimmed by 2 bases and J by 1 base, leaving 7 bases between them. The V gene's germline CDR1 is SGHKS and CDR2 YYEKEE (reference sequence). The CDR3 sequence is 13 residues long. The CDR3 loop reads CASSLKNSYEQYF. As DNA, the CDR3 is TGTGCCAGCAGCTTAAAAAATTCCTACGAGCAGTACTTC.

The J gene is TRBJ2-7, the V gene TRBV20-1; D uncertain. Germline lookup yields CDR1 DFQATT and CDR2 SNEGSKA (reference sequence). The germline V and J ends were trimmed by 0 bases and 1 base, with 19 bases remaining between them. This CDR3 region has 17 residues. CDR3 sequence: CSARDLTTGYRSYEQYF. CDR3 coding DNA: TGCAGTGCTAGAGATCTGACGACGGGCTACAGATCCTACGAGCAGTACTTC.

This clonotype was detected many times. The chain combines TRBV7-9 with TRBJ1-5, with a tentative D call TRBD1 (5 bases). Trimming took off 1 base at V and 9 bases at J, with 13 bases between the two ends. Germline V CDR1 and CDR2: SEHNR, FQNEAQ (reference sequence). There are 14 residues in the CDR3. The CDR3: CASSLGGQTRPQHF. CDR3 bases: TGTGCCAGCAGCTTAGGGGGCCAGACCCGGCCCCAGCATTTT.

This clonotype was observed many times. The chain has TRBV9 and TRBJ2-7; D unresolved. In germline, CDR1 is SGDLS, CDR2 YYNGEE. V lost 3 bases and J 1 base, leaving 14 bases between the germline ends. The CDR3 is 15 residues long. As DNA, the CDR3 is TGTGCCAGCAGCGGAACAGTGGGGATGTCCTACGAGCAGTACTTC. Protein product: CASSGTVGMSYEQYF.

In this sample, this clonotype turned up many times. The chain has TRBV4-2 and TRBJ2-1; 7 nucleotides match TRBD2. Germline CDR1 is LGHNA and CDR2 is YNFKEQ. The CDR3 spans 15 residues. The junction had 6 bases not matched to a gene; V was cut back by 0 bases and J by 7 bases. For the CDR3, the DNA is TGTGCCAGCAGCCAAGAACGAAGGACTAGTAATGAGCAGTTCTTC. Its protein is CASSQERRTSNEQFF.

This clonotype was found many times. This sequence joins TRBV27 and TRBJ1-4; the D is unclear. The germline V and J ends were trimmed by 2 bases and 4 bases, with 14 bases remaining between them. This CDR3 contains 16 residues. Germline V gene data show CDR1 as MNHEY and CDR2 as SMNVEV (reference sequence). The CDR3 DNA follows: TGTGCCAGCAGTTTAAAGCCGGTCTTATATAATGAAAAACTGTTTTTT. Protein: CASSLKPVLYNEKLFF. The variable domain in full, with the rest retrieved from reference TRBV27 and TRBJ1-4, is EAQVTQNPRYLITVTGKKLTVTCSQNMNHEYMSWYRQDPGLGLRQIYYSMNVEVTDKGDVPEGYKVSRKEKRNFPLILESPSPNQTSLYFCASSLKPVLYNEKLFFGSGTQLSVL.

This clonotype was seen at least ten times. The gene calls are TRBV6-1 and TRBJ1-2; D is ambiguous. Germline CDR1 reads MNHNS; CDR2 reads SASEGT. Trimming shortened V by 6 bases and J by 0 bases, and 20 bases separated the two germline ends. This CDR3 is built from 17 residues. The DNA for the CDR3 is TGTGCCAGCAGGCATTTTGGGGTAGAAAAAGCTAACTATGGCTACACCTTC. Translation: CASRHFGVEKANYGYTF.